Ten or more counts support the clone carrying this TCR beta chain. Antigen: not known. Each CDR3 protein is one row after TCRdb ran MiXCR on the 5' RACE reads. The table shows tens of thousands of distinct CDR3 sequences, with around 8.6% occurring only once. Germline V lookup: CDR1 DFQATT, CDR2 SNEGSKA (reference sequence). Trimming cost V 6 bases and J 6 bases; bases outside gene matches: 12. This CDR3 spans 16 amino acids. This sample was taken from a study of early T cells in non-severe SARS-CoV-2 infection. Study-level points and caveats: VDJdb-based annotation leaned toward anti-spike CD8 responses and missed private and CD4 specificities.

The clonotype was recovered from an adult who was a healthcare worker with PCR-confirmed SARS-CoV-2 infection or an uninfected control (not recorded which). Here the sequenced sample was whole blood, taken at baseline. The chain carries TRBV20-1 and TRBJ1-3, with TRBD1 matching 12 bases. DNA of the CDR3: TGCAGTGCCACACGTCCGGGACAGGGGGCCCAAAACACCATATATTTT. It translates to CSATRPGQGAQNTIYF.